This T cell receptor beta chain appears in the sequencing data of a study of OX40 agonist ivuxolimab in advanced cancers. Looking at the study overall: While on treatment, patients had intravenous ivuxolimab at 0.01 to 10 mg/kg every 2 weeks.

The CDR3 spans 16 residues. V lost 6 bases and J 1 base, leaving 15 bases between the germline ends. From germline, CDR1 is MNHEY and CDR2 SMNVEV (reference sequence). Profiled with immunoSEQ multiplex PCR; TCRdb holds only in-frame clones, not every one. This sample carries about 48,000 clones, about four fifths of them seen once, and the ten largest clones take about 1.9%. Comment on this clone: One base away lies a much larger clone, so this may be a sequencing read error.

The TCR was taken from an adult with an advanced solid tumor such as melanoma, head and neck, liver or kidney cancer. The V gene is TRBV27, the J gene TRBJ2-2; a weak D match, TRBD1 (6 bases). The sample in question was CD4+ or CD8+ T cells sorted from blood, obtained in a trial of the OX40 agonist ivuxolimab. The CDR3 region is CASRLLQGRNTGELFF. DNA of the CDR3: TGTGCCAGCAGACTATTACAGGGCAGGAACACCGGGGAGCTGTTTTTT.